Listed below are T cell receptor beta chains from one sample, sequenced in a study of control samples from healthy donors and cancer patients. The protocol was immunoSEQ multiplex PCR, while the TCRdb copy is restricted to in-frame clones and leaves out a portion. Of 95,000 to 150,000 clones in the sample, roughly nine tenths were seen once. The sequencing input was blood. The source of these receptors is a man between 50 and 59 years old in good health. The CDR3 runs from the conserved cysteine through the conserved F or W. Each record gives: V gene, clone size, J gene, D gene, CDR3 protein, CDR3 DNA. The D gene is left open where the match is weak. Only part of the rows carry a size: once, few, many, or a class if the clone is expanded.

V: TRBV10-3
size: once
J: TRBJ2-5
D: -
CDR3: CAISEEGETQYF
DNA: TGTGCCATCAGTGAGGAAGGGGAGACCCAGTACTTC

V: TRBV28
size: -
J: TRBJ1-2
D: -
CDR3: CASSLPGNYGYTF
DNA: TGTGCCAGCAGTTTACCGGGGAACTATGGCTACACCTTC

V: TRBV27
size: -
J: TRBJ1-1
D: -
CDR3: CASSLRLDLEAFF
DNA: TGTGCCAGCAGTTTACGGTTAGACCTAGAAGCTTTCTTT

V: TRBV5-1
size: -
J: TRBJ1-1
D: -
CDR3: CASSLAEGTEAFF
DNA: TGCGCCAGCAGCTTGGCGGAGGGGACTGAAGCTTTCTTT

V: TRBV3-1/TRBV3-2
size: once
J: TRBJ1-5
D: TRBD1
CDR3: CASSQDALRTGALVNQPQHF
DNA: TGTGCCAGCAGCCAAGATGCCCTCAGGACAGGGGCCCTGGTTAATCAGCCCCAGCATTTT

V: TRBV3-1/TRBV3-2
size: -
J: TRBJ1-1
D: -
CDR3: CASRTQGHTEAFF
DNA: TGTGCCAGCAGAACACAGGGCCACACTGAAGCTTTCTTT

V: TRBV9
size: -
J: TRBJ2-1
D: -
CDR3: CASSVEGGPSSYNEQFF
DNA: TGTGCCAGCAGCGTAGAGGGGGGCCCTTCCAGTTACAATGAGCAGTTCTTC

V: TRBV2
size: -
J: TRBJ2-1
D: -
CDR3: CASRRDTGEQFF
DNA: TGTGCCAGCAGGAGGGACACGGGTGAGCAGTTCTTC

V: TRBV19
size: once
J: TRBJ2-3
D: TRBD1
CDR3: CASSPANRGLSTDTQYF
DNA: TGTGCCAGTAGTCCCGCCAACAGGGGCCTTAGCACAGATACGCAGTATTTT

V: TRBV6-5
size: -
J: TRBJ2-3
D: -
CDR3: CASSYGDTQYF
DNA: TGTGCCAGCAGTTACGGAGATACGCAGTATTTT

V: TRBV18
size: -
J: TRBJ1-5
D: -
CDR3: CASSPLGGDQPQHF
DNA: TGTGCCAGCTCACCACTGGGAGGGGACCAGCCCCAGCATTTT

V: TRBV7-2
size: -
J: TRBJ1-1
D: -
CDR3: CASSLLGNTEAFF
DNA: TGTGCCAGCAGCTTACTCGGGAACACTGAAGCTTTCTTT

V: TRBV27
size: -
J: TRBJ2-1
D: TRBD2
CDR3: CASSIAGATSYNEQFF
DNA: TGTGCCAGCAGCATAGCGGGGGCTACTTCCTACAATGAGCAGTTCTTC

V: TRBV6-4
size: -
J: TRBJ1-2
D: TRBD1
CDR3: CASSATGGGGGYTF
DNA: TGTGCCAGCAGCGCTACAGGGGGCGGAGGAGGCTACACCTTC

V: TRBV6-5
size: -
J: TRBJ1-1
D: -
CDR3: CASSYSGQLNTEAFF
DNA: TGTGCCAGCAGTTACTCGGGACAATTGAACACTGAAGCTTTCTTT

V: TRBV3-1/TRBV3-2
size: -
J: TRBJ2-1
D: -
CDR3: CASSQGLNNEQFF
DNA: TGTGCCAGCAGCCAAGGTCTAAACAATGAGCAGTTCTTC

V: TRBV4-3
size: once
J: TRBJ2-7
D: TRBD1
CDR3: CASSEGPWTGSTHEQYF
DNA: TGCGCCAGCAGCGAAGGCCCCTGGACAGGGTCTACCCACGAGCAGTACTTC

V: TRBV9
size: -
J: TRBJ2-1
D: TRBD1
CDR3: CASTKGPGGAYNEQFF
DNA: TGTGCCAGCACCAAGGGGCCAGGGGGCGCCTACAATGAGCAGTTCTTC

V: TRBV6-5
size: few
J: TRBJ1-5
D: -
CDR3: CASDPLGNNQPQHF
DNA: TGTGCCAGCGACCCCCTTGGAAACAATCAGCCCCAGCATTTT

V: TRBV9
size: -
J: TRBJ2-7
D: TRBD2
CDR3: CASSSGGPAYEQYF
DNA: TGTGCCAGCAGTAGCGGGGGTCCCGCCTACGAGCAGTACTTC

V: TRBV25-1
size: -
J: TRBJ1-2
D: TRBD1
CDR3: CASSEGTGARGYTF
DNA: TGTGCCAGCAGTGAAGGGACAGGCGCCCGGGGCTACACCTTC

V: TRBV9
size: -
J: TRBJ2-7
D: -
CDR3: CASSVASSSYEQYF
DNA: TGTGCCAGCAGCGTAGCGAGTTCAAGCTACGAGCAGTACTTC

V: TRBV7-7
size: -
J: TRBJ2-1
D: -
CDR3: CASSFRPGRSSYNEQFF
DNA: TGTGCCAGCAGCTTTCGACCGGGAAGGAGCTCCTACAATGAGCAGTTCTTC

V: TRBV19
size: -
J: TRBJ1-5
D: -
CDR3: CASSIVAAYQPQHF
DNA: TGTGCCAGTAGTATAGTAGCGGCTTATCAGCCCCAGCATTTT

V: TRBV5-1
size: -
J: TRBJ1-4
D: -
CDR3: CASSLGQSNEKLFF
DNA: TGCGCCAGCAGCTTGGGACAGTCTAATGAAAAACTGTTTTTT

V: TRBV5-1
size: -
J: TRBJ2-2
D: -
CDR3: CASSLAGLTTGELFF
DNA: TGCGCCAGCAGCTTGGCCGGATTGACGACCGGGGAGCTGTTTTTT

V: TRBV2
size: -
J: TRBJ1-1
D: -
CDR3: CASSGTSPNTEAFF
DNA: TGTGCCAGCAGTGGGACAAGCCCGAACACTGAAGCTTTCTTT

V: TRBV2
size: -
J: TRBJ2-3
D: -
CDR3: CASSGRGGRADTQYF
DNA: TGTGCCAGCAGTGGGAGGGGCGGGCGTGCAGATACGCAGTATTTT

V: TRBV11-1
size: once
J: TRBJ2-3
D: TRBD1
CDR3: CASSSPGQGAADTQYF
DNA: TGTGCCAGCAGCTCACCGGGACAGGGGGCAGCAGATACGCAGTATTTT

V: TRBV5-1
size: once
J: TRBJ2-3
D: TRBD2
CDR3: CASSLWAGVTTSSTDTQYF
DNA: TGCGCCAGCAGCTTGTGGGCGGGGGTGACCACCTCTAGCACAGATACGCAGTATTTT

V: TRBV19
size: -
J: TRBJ1-1
D: -
CDR3: CASSIAASMNTEAFF
DNA: TGTGCCAGTAGTATTGCAGCTTCTATGAACACTGAAGCTTTCTTT

V: TRBV7-6
size: few
J: TRBJ2-2
D: -
CDR3: CASSLAGQGRSGTGELFF
DNA: TGTGCCAGCAGCTTAGCCGGTCAGGGGAGGTCGGGCACCGGGGAGCTGTTTTTT

V: TRBV5-4
size: -
J: TRBJ1-1
D: -
CDR3: CASSVQTANTEAFF
DNA: TGTGCCAGCAGCGTACAAACAGCGAACACTGAAGCTTTCTTT

V: TRBV9
size: -
J: TRBJ1-2
D: TRBD1
CDR3: CASSASPTGPTENYGYTF
DNA: TGTGCCAGCAGCGCATCTCCGACAGGGCCTACGGAGAACTATGGCTACACCTTC

V: TRBV19
size: -
J: TRBJ2-6
D: -
CDR3: CASSMAGSGANVLTF
DNA: TGTGCCAGTAGTATGGCGGGGTCCGGGGCCAACGTCCTGACTTTC

V: TRBV25-1
size: -
J: TRBJ1-6
D: -
CDR3: CASSGQFYNSPLHF
DNA: TGTGCCAGCTCGGGACAATTTTATAATTCACCCCTCCACTTT